The 23 T cell receptor beta chains in this list originate from one sample, sequenced in a study of blood T cell repertoires in COVID-19 (TCRdb year 2020). The protocol used for the library was the immunoSEQ multiplex PCR assay. Drawn from immuneACCESS, this table holds only the in-frame rearrangements with V and J called that TCRdb kept. Clones are partly lost; checked studies trace under half to an unresolved V gene and leave the rest unexplained. This sample holds roughly 110,000 clones; about 80% were observed only once. Jointly, the top ten make up about 4.3% of the sample. Sequenced input: peripheral blood. These receptors were obtained from a man between 65 and 85 years old with acute or convalescent COVID-19.

The rearrangement joins TRBV19 to TRBJ1-4, with D possibly being TRBD1 (6 bases). Germline CDR1 reads LNHDA; CDR2 reads SQIVND (reference sequence). The CDR3 runs 15 residues. Trimming took off 9 bases at V and 9 bases at J, with 23 bases between the two ends. As DNA, the CDR3 is TGTGCCAGCTCACAGGGCTCGGGGAAGCTGAAAAAACTGTTTTTT. Protein sequence: CASSQGSGKLKKLFF.

This rearrangement joins TRBV6-5 to TRBJ1-2, with TRBD1 identical over 8 bases. The CDR3 contains 15 residues. Germline CDR1 is MNHEY and CDR2 is SVGAGI. V shed 4 bases, J shed 3 bases, and the junction held 7 bases outside the gene matches. Here the CDR3 reads CASSWLTGADYGYTF. In DNA, the CDR3 is TGTGCCAGCAGTTGGCTGACAGGGGCAGACTATGGCTACACCTTC.

The chain has TRBV6-5 and TRBJ1-2, with a tentative D call TRBD1 (6 bases). This CDR3 comprises 11 residues. Per the germline V gene, CDR1 is MNHEY and CDR2 is SVGAGI. V was cut by 11 bases and J by 8 bases, with 15 bases left in between. CDR3 residues: CAGGRDGGYTF. The CDR3, as DNA: TGTGCCGGGGGCAGGGACGGCGGCTACACCTTC.

This clone has only a few counts. This chain links TRBV7-8 with TRBJ1-6; TRBD1 aligns across 11 bases. This CDR3 contains 16 residues. After removal of 1 base from V and 9 bases from J, the junction contained 5 bases not matched to a gene. Per the germline V gene, CDR1 is SGHVS and CDR2 is FQNEAQ. CDR3 DNA: TGTGCCAGCAGCTTAGTGCGGGGGACAGGGGGTTCACCCCTCCACTTT. This translates into CASSLVRGTGGSPLHF.

The V and J genes are TRBV7-2 and TRBJ1-4, with TRBD1 matching over 9 bases. Per germline, CDR1 SGHTA and CDR2 FQGNSA. The ends lost 1 base at V and 5 bases at J; junction bases unmatched: 2. This CDR3 is built from 15 residues. The CDR3 here is CASSLGGTGNEKLFF. Here the CDR3 DNA reads TGTGCCAGCAGCTTAGGTGGGACAGGGAATGAAAAACTGTTTTTT.

The gene calls are TRBV2 and TRBJ1-5; D is perhaps TRBD1 (5 bases). The CDR3 has 12 residues. Germline CDR1 SNHLY, CDR2 FYNNEI. Trimming pared 2 bases from V and 7 bases from J, leaving 6 bases between. The CDR3 region has the DNA TGTGCCAGCAGTGAACAGGGCCAGCCCCAGCATTTT. Translation: CASSEQGQPQHF.

The chain carries TRBV19 and TRBJ1-1, with D tentatively TRBD1 (6 bases). V was trimmed by 5 bases and J by 2 bases, leaving 9 bases between them. Germline V gene sequence: CDR1 LNHDA, CDR2 SQIVND (reference sequence). The CDR3 extends over 13 amino acids. Here the CDR3 reads CASSRQVNTEAFF. As DNA, the CDR3 is TGTGCCAGTAGTCGACAGGTAAACACTGAAGCTTTCTTT.

The sample holds a few counts of this clone. This chain links TRBV19 with TRBJ2-5; 7 bases fit TRBD1. The CDR3 runs 13 residues. In germline, CDR1 is LNHDA, CDR2 SQIVND (reference sequence). V trimming: 4 bases; J trimming: 2 bases; junction bases outside the gene matches: 1. Here the CDR3 reads CASSRGQQETQYF. The CDR3 DNA sequence: TGTGCCAGTAGTAGGGGACAGCAAGAGACCCAGTACTTC. The full variable domain, rest sourced from reference TRBV19 and TRBJ2-5, is DGGITQSPKYLFRKEGQNVTLSCEQNLNHDAMYWYRQDPGQGLRLIYYSQIVNDFQKGDIAEGYSVSREKKESFPLTVTSAQKNPTAFYLCASSRGQQETQYFGPGTRLLVL.

The chain carries TRBV7-3 and TRBJ1-5; TRBD1 matches 8 bases. Germline V gives CDR1 SGHTA, CDR2 FQGTGA. V shed 5 bases, J shed 0 bases, and the junction held 6 bases outside the gene matches. The CDR3 is 16 residues long. CDR3 in amino acids: CASSRTGFFSNQPQHF. The CDR3 DNA reads TGTGCCAGCAGCCGGACAGGGTTTTTTAGCAATCAGCCCCAGCATTTT.

The rearrangement links TRBV10-1 to TRBJ2-2; TRBD1 agrees at 8 bases. The germline CDR1 and CDR2 sequences are WNHNN and SYGVQD (reference sequence). After removal of 5 bases from V and 3 bases from J, the junction contained 14 bases not matched to a gene. This CDR3 is built from 18 residues. CDR3 protein: CASSWFPGGDWDTGELFF. CDR3 nucleotides: TGCGCCAGCAGTTGGTTCCCAGGGGGCGATTGGGACACCGGGGAGCTGTTTTTT.

The chain carries TRBV5-1 and TRBJ2-3; the D gene is possibly TRBD2 (6 bases). The V gene's germline CDR1 is SGHRS and CDR2 YFSETQ. The CDR3 has 18 residues. Trimming removed 5 bases from V and 0 bases from J, with 22 bases in between. The CDR3 nucleotides are TGCGCCAGCAGGGAGGGTCTAAACACGTACCTTAGCACAGATACGCAGTATTTT. Its translation: CASREGLNTYLSTDTQYF. Complete variable domain (other parts from reference TRBV5-1 and TRBJ2-3): KAGVTQTPRYLIKTRGQQVTLSCSPISGHRSVSWYQQTPGQGLQFLFEYFSETQRNKGNFPGRFSGRQFSNSRSEMNVSTLELGDSALYLCASREGLNTYLSTDTQYFGPGTRLTVL.

This clone was counted a few times. The CDR3 DNA is TGTGCCAGCAGCCAAGATACCGGGGTGGGCTCTGGAAACACCATATATTTT. Translating it yields CASSQDTGVGSGNTIYF. The genes are TRBV4-2 and TRBJ1-3, with no clear D. The CDR3 has 17 amino acids. Germline V gene lookup returns CDR1 LGHNA and CDR2 YNFKEQ. Trimming cost V 0 bases and J 0 bases, with 12 bases left between them.

The chain uses TRBV9 and TRBJ1-2; D is ambiguous. Germline V gene sequence: CDR1 SGDLS, CDR2 YYNGEE. The V end lost 3 bases, the J end lost 3 bases, and 12 bases lay between the germline ends. The CDR3 is 14 amino acids. The CDR3 spells CASSEGGAYYGYTF. The DNA of the CDR3 is TGTGCCAGCAGCGAAGGAGGTGCCTACTATGGCTACACCTTC.

The chain uses TRBV24-1 and TRBJ2-3; D unresolved. The CDR3 totals 14 residues. Trimming cost V 4 bases and J 6 bases, with 13 bases left between them. Germline V CDR1 and CDR2: KGHDR, SFDVKD. The CDR3 here is CATSEGQPGDTQYF. The CDR3 DNA sequence: TGTGCCACCAGTGAAGGCCAGCCCGGGGATACGCAGTATTTT.

V usage is TRBV10-3 and J usage is TRBJ2-7; 12 positions agree with TRBD1. The CDR3 has 14 amino acids. CDR1 is ENHRY, CDR2 SYGVKD, per germline. V gave up 11 bases and J gave up 4 bases; unmatched junction bases: 9. The CDR3 DNA is TGTGCCCTCGGAAGGGGACAGGGGGCGTACGAGCAGTACTTC. Its protein is CALGRGQGAYEQYF.

This rearrangement joins TRBV4-2 to TRBJ2-1; D remains ambiguous. V lost 0 bases to trimming and J lost 7 bases, with 13 bases between them. The length of the CDR3 is 15 residues. The germline V gene has CDR1 LGHNA and CDR2 YNFKEQ. CDR3 coding DNA: TGTGCCAGCAGCCAAGAAGTTCCTAAGGAGAATGAGCAGTTCTTC. It codes for CASSQEVPKENEQFF.

The genes are TRBV2 and TRBJ1-2; 8 nucleotides match TRBD1. V lost 1 base to trimming and J lost 4 bases; unmatched junction nucleotides: 8. Germline V gene lookup returns CDR1 SNHLY and CDR2 FYNNEI. The CDR3 contains 16 residues. The CDR3 coding sequence is TGTGCCAGCAGTGAAGGAGAAAGGACAGGGTTCTATGGCTACACCTTC. Protein: CASSEGERTGFYGYTF.

This clone was counted between two and nine times. V gene TRBV7-9 combines with J gene TRBJ2-7, with D maybe TRBD1 (6 bases). This CDR3 has 16 residues. Trimming took off 5 bases at V and 4 bases at J, with 21 bases between the two ends. CDR1 and CDR2 from the germline V gene are SEHNR and FQNEAQ (reference sequence). The CDR3 loop reads CASSLRVRGTLYEQYF. The CDR3 coding sequence is TGTGCCAGCAGCCTCCGGGTGAGGGGGACCCTATACGAGCAGTACTTC. The variable domain in full, with the rest retrieved from reference TRBV7-9 and TRBJ2-7, is DTGVSQNPRHKITKRGQNVTFRCDPISEHNRLYWYRQTLGQGPEFLTYFQNEAQLEKSRLLSDRFSAERPKGSFSTLEIQRTEQGDSAMYLCASSLRVRGTLYEQYFGPGTRLTVT.

V gene TRBV19 combines with J gene TRBJ1-2; 7 bases map to TRBD1. Germline V gene sequence: CDR1 LNHDA, CDR2 SQIVND (reference sequence). This CDR3 comprises 14 residues. V lost 5 bases, J lost 2 bases, and 5 bases stayed unmatched. CDR3 sequence (DNA): TGTGCCAGTAGTGCAGGAGGGGGCAACTATGGCTACACCTTC. This encodes CASSAGGGNYGYTF.

The V gene is TRBV19, the J gene TRBJ1-1; possibly TRBD1 for D (5 bases). Between the trimmed V and J ends, which lost 5 bases and 6 bases, there was a span of 13 bases. The germline CDR1 and CDR2 sequences are LNHDA and SQIVND (reference sequence). The CDR3 runs to 13 residues. CDR3 residues: CASSLGLYAEAFF. Here the CDR3 DNA reads TGTGCCAGTAGTTTGGGGCTGTACGCTGAAGCTTTCTTT. Full variable domain (rest looked up from reference TRBV19 and TRBJ1-1): DGGITQSPKYLFRKEGQNVTLSCEQNLNHDAMYWYRQDPGQGLRLIYYSQIVNDFQKGDIAEGYSVSREKKESFPLTVTSAQKNPTAFYLCASSLGLYAEAFFGQGTRLTVV.

V is TRBV7-2 and J is TRBJ1-6; no firm D call. V was cut by 1 base and J by 0 bases, with 10 bases left in between. There are 17 residues in the CDR3. CDR1 and CDR2 (germline): SGHTA, FQGNSA. CDR3 region: CASSLGLLSSYNSPLHF. For the CDR3, the DNA is TGTGCCAGCAGCTTAGGACTTTTGAGCTCCTATAATTCACCCCTCCACTTT.

The chain recombines TRBV6-5 with TRBJ2-7; the D is unclear. Looked up from germline, CDR1 is MNHEY and CDR2 is SVGAGI. V was pared by 2 bases and J by 2 bases, with 10 bases between. The CDR3 is 14 residues long. For the CDR3, the DNA is TGTGCCAGCAGTTACGATGGCCTAGCCTACGAGCAGTACTTC. This encodes CASSYDGLAYEQYF.

This clone was seen once. The rearrangement uses TRBV7-2 and TRBJ2-3; TRBD2 aligns across 13 bases. After removal of 5 bases from V and 2 bases from J, the junction contained 10 bases not matched to a gene. This CDR3 has 18 amino acids. CDR1 is SGHTA, CDR2 FQGNSA, per germline. This chain's CDR3 is CASSVTSGGPGHTDTQYF. The CDR3 coding sequence is TGTGCCAGCAGCGTGACTAGCGGGGGGCCGGGGCACACAGATACGCAGTATTTT.